A single sample is the source of the 32 T cell receptor beta chains below, sequenced in a study of response to subunit inactivated influenza vaccine. TCRdb analysed the RT-PCR reads with MiXCR anew, one entry per CDR3 protein. The data show hundreds of thousands of distinct CDR3 sequences, approximately 17% seen once. Sequences were derived from PBMCs from blood, sampled roughly 5 days after vaccination. These receptor sequences come from a man between 50 and 59 years old who received an inactivated influenza vaccine.

The chain is built from TRBV12-3 or TRBV12-4 and TRBJ1-2, with no clear D. The length of the CDR3 is 13 residues. Deletions cut 3 bases from V and 5 bases from J, with 10 bases between. CDR3 nucleotide sequence: TGTGCCAGCAGTTTCACGAGACCTTATGGCTACACCTTC. Protein sequence: CASSFTRPYGYTF.

The gene calls are TRBV7-8 and TRBJ2-7; 11 bases fit TRBD2. The ends lost 5 bases at V and 3 bases at J; junction bases unmatched: 9. Germline V lookup: CDR1 SGHVS, CDR2 FQNEAQ. The CDR3 loop spans 16 amino acids. The CDR3 loop is CASSPTVGTSGYEQYF. CDR3 nucleotides: TGTGCCAGCAGCCCCACTGTCGGGACTAGCGGCTACGAGCAGTACTTC.

The chain's CDR3 is CANPPRTSNTGELFF. In DNA, the CDR3 is TGTGCCAACCCCCCGAGGACATCGAACACCGGGGAGCTGTTTTTT. The V and J genes are TRBV18 and TRBJ2-2, with a possible D match to TRBD1 (5 bases). This CDR3 comprises 15 residues. V was clipped by 10 bases and J by 0 bases, with 15 bases between them. The germline gives CDR1 KGHSH, CDR2 LQKENI.

This clonotype has more than one count but fewer than ten. This chain joins TRBV27 and TRBJ2-7, with a tentative D call TRBD2 (7 bases). Germline V CDR1 and CDR2: MNHEY, SMNVEV (reference sequence). Trimming removed 9 bases from V and 2 bases from J, with 14 bases in between. The CDR3 totals 13 residues. In DNA form, the CDR3 reads TGTGCCAGTTGGGACGGGGGGCCCTACGAGCAGTACTTC. Protein product: CASWDGGPYEQYF.

This chain links TRBV5-1 with TRBJ2-3; perhaps TRBD1 as D (5 bases). V was pared by 0 bases and J by 6 bases, with 11 bases between. This CDR3 comprises 14 residues. Germline assignment: CDR1 SGHRS and CDR2 YFSETQ. CDR3: CASSLEGPGDTQYF. The CDR3 DNA sequence: TGCGCCAGCAGCTTGGAGGGGCCAGGGGATACGCAGTATTTT. Based on the CDR3 plus reference TRBV5-1 and TRBJ2-3, the full variable domain is KAGVTQTPRYLIKTRGQQVTLSCSPISGHRSVSWYQQTPGQGLQFLFEYFSETQRNKGNFPGRFSGRQFSNSRSEMNVSTLELGDSALYLCASSLEGPGDTQYFGPGTRLTVL.

The rearrangement links TRBV7-9 to TRBJ1-2, with TRBD1 as a possible D gene (5 bases). Trimming pared 0 bases from V and 7 bases from J, leaving 12 bases between. This CDR3 has 14 residues. CDR1 and CDR2 (germline): SEHNR, FQNEAQ (reference sequence). The chain's CDR3 is CASSLAGGAGGYTF. Here the CDR3 DNA reads TGTGCCAGCAGCTTAGCGGGAGGGGCTGGTGGCTACACCTTC.

The chain employs TRBV29-1 and TRBJ2-3, with D uncertain. Germline loops: CDR1 SQVTM, CDR2 ANQGSEA. Trimming removed 5 bases at V and 2 bases at J, with 11 bases between. This CDR3 spans 13 amino acids. DNA of the CDR3: TGCAGCGTTCTTCCCCGGTTCACAGATACGCAGTATTTT. Its translation: CSVLPRFTDTQYF.

This clonotype appeared once. The chain carries TRBV7-2 and TRBJ1-6, with unresolved D. Germline V gene data show CDR1 as SGHTA and CDR2 as FQGNSA. This CDR3 has 15 residues. Trimming left V 4 bases short and J 4 bases short, with 11 bases between. Written as DNA, the CDR3 is TGTGCCAGCAGCTCGGACCCCATTTATAATTCACCCCTCCACTTT. As protein: CASSSDPIYNSPLHF.

This clonotype has only a few counts. The gene calls are TRBV7-3 and TRBJ1-3, with a tentative D call TRBD1 (6 bases). CDR1 and CDR2 from the germline V gene are SGHTA and FQGTGA. This CDR3 contains 17 residues. With 5 bases removed from V and 0 bases from J, the gap between germline ends came to 17 bases. CDR3: CASSRGTTTGSGNTIYF. CDR3 sequence (DNA): TGTGCCAGCAGCCGTGGGACAACAACTGGCTCTGGAAACACCATATATTTT.

The chain carries TRBV28 and TRBJ1-5, with 7 bases matching TRBD1. The V gene end was trimmed by 5 bases and the J gene end by 7 bases; junction bases not matched to a gene: 5. The CDR3 has 13 residues. CDR1 MDHEN and CDR2 SYDVKM come from the germline V gene. CDR3 region: CASSAPTGQPQHF. CDR3 DNA sequence: TGTGCCAGCAGTGCCCCGACAGGGCAGCCCCAGCATTTT. Full variable domain (missing parts from reference TRBV28 and TRBJ1-5): DVKVTQSSRYLVKRTGEKVFLECVQDMDHENMFWYRQDPGLGLRLIYFSYDVKMKEKGDIPEGYSVSREKKERFSLILESASTNQTSMYLCASSAPTGQPQHFGDGTRLSIL.

The chain links TRBV6-5 to TRBJ2-7, with TRBD2 matching over 8 bases. Germline-derived CDR1 and CDR2 are MNHEY and SVGAGI. This CDR3 has 19 amino acids. V lost 2 bases to trimming and J lost 4 bases; unmatched junction nucleotides: 19. The CDR3 spells CASSYAARAGVRLQYEQYF. In DNA form, the CDR3 reads TGTGCCAGCAGTTACGCGGCGCGAGCGGGAGTCCGACTTCAATACGAGCAGTACTTC.

V and J are TRBV24-1 and TRBJ2-7; possible D gene TRBD2, 6 bases. The germline CDR1 and CDR2 sequences are KGHDR and SFDVKD. There are 13 residues in the CDR3. V shed 9 bases and J shed 0 bases, with 11 bases lying between them. The DNA of the CDR3 is TGTGCCACCGCTGACGGGAGCTCCTACGAGCAGTACTTC. Its translation: CATADGSSYEQYF.

This clonotype was seen a handful of times. This chain links TRBV7-2 with TRBJ2-1; D not resolved. Germline V gene sequence: CDR1 SGHTA, CDR2 FQGNSA. This CDR3 has 16 residues. V shed 2 bases and J shed 8 bases, with 19 bases lying between them. The CDR3 sequence is CASSLHSLTLGHEQFF. In nucleotides, the CDR3 is TGTGCCAGCAGCTTACATTCTCTGACCCTAGGCCATGAGCAGTTCTTC.

This chain connects TRBV7-2 to TRBJ2-7; D possibly uses TRBD1 or TRBD2 (5 bases each). The CDR3 is 13 residues long. The V end was cut by 0 bases, the J end by 7 bases, with 10 bases between. The germline CDR1 and CDR2 sequences are SGHTA and FQGNSA. The CDR3 region has the DNA TGTGCCAGCAGCTTAGCGAGAGGGGCGGAGCAGTACTTC. As protein: CASSLARGAEQYF.

V usage is TRBV20-1 and J usage is TRBJ2-1, with 8 bases that match TRBD2. Germline V CDR1 and CDR2: DFQATT, SNEGSKA (reference sequence). The junction had 13 bases not matched to a gene; V was cut back by 6 bases and J by 6 bases. The CDR3 has 15 residues. The CDR3 here is CSAAPPSGPFNEQFF. CDR3 in DNA: TGCAGTGCAGCCCCGCCTAGCGGGCCCTTCAATGAGCAGTTCTTC.

This clonotype has more than one count but fewer than ten. This chain uses TRBV12-3 or TRBV12-4 with TRBJ2-1, with a possible D match to TRBD2 (6 bases). The V end was cut by 3 bases, the J end by 8 bases, with 14 bases between. This CDR3 has 14 amino acids. The CDR3 reads CASSFGLARDEQFF. CDR3 DNA: TGTGCCAGCAGTTTTGGTCTAGCGAGGGATGAGCAGTTCTTC.

J is TRBJ2-4 and V is TRBV20-1, with 8 bases that match TRBD2. V lost 3 bases to trimming and J lost 1 base; unmatched junction nucleotides: 8. Germline CDR1 DFQATT, CDR2 SNEGSKA (reference sequence). The CDR3 extends over 16 amino acids. The CDR3 sequence is CSASGYSGNAKNIQYF. The CDR3 coding sequence is TGCAGTGCTAGCGGATATAGCGGGAATGCCAAAAACATTCAGTACTTC.

This clonotype came up a few times. The chain carries TRBV15 and TRBJ2-5; D possibly matches TRBD1 or TRBD2 (5 bases each). Trimming stripped 1 base from V and 2 bases from J, with 11 bases between. The CDR3 contains 15 residues. The germline V gene encodes CDR1 LNHNV and CDR2 YYDKDF (reference sequence). The CDR3 DNA reads as TGTGCCACCAGCAGAGGGTCAGGGACGCAAGAGACCCAGTACTTC. It yields the protein CATSRGSGTQETQYF.

The gene calls are TRBV6-1 and TRBJ1-5; 7 nucleotides line up with TRBD1. Losses at the gene ends were 6 bases for V and 1 base for J; bases not matched to a gene: 6. This CDR3 has 15 amino acids. CDR1 is MNHNS, CDR2 SASEGT, per germline. The CDR3 sequence: CASRPRQGSNQPQHF. CDR3 nucleotide sequence: TGTGCCAGCAGACCAAGACAGGGAAGCAATCAGCCCCAGCATTTT.

V is TRBV5-6 and J is TRBJ1-1, with 9 bases identical to TRBD1. There are 11 residues in the CDR3. In germline, CDR1 is SGHDT, CDR2 YYEEEE. Trimming removed 6 bases from V and 12 bases from J; junction bases left unmatched: 6. The DNA for the CDR3 is TGTGCCAGCAAAGGACAGGGGACGACTTTCTTT. Translation gives CASKGQGTTFF.

This clonotype was observed many times. The chain links TRBV12-3 or TRBV12-4 to TRBJ1-5, with D unclear. This CDR3 is built from 13 residues. The ends were cut back, 5 bases at V and 1 base at J, with 6 bases in the middle. The CDR3, as DNA: TGTGCCAGCAGTACCGAGAGCAATCAGCCCCAGCATTTT. Its translation: CASSTESNQPQHF.

This clonotype was seen a few times. V is TRBV3-1 and J is TRBJ2-3; D is unclear. Germline V gene sequence: CDR1 LGHDT, CDR2 YNNKEL (reference sequence). CDR3 length: 14 residues. V lost 1 base to trimming and J lost 0 bases, with 5 bases between them. CDR3 DNA: TGTGCCAGCAGCCAAGTCCCCAGCACAGATACGCAGTATTTT. Residues: CASSQVPSTDTQYF.

The chain employs TRBV10-3 and TRBJ2-7, with D possibly matching TRBD2 (5 bases). Germline loops: CDR1 ENHRY, CDR2 SYGVKD. The V and J ends lost 0 bases and 2 bases respectively, with 8 bases between them. CDR3 length: 14 residues. CDR3 DNA sequence: TGTGCCATCAGTGAGTCGGCGGGTGCCTACGAGCAGTACTTC. Translation: CAISESAGAYEQYF.

This clonotype has ten or more counts. The chain uses TRBV20-1 and TRBJ2-7, with a tentative D call TRBD1 (6 bases). This CDR3 spans 16 amino acids. Germline values: CDR1 DFQATT, CDR2 SNEGSKA (reference sequence). The V end was cut by 2 bases, the J end by 3 bases, with 20 bases between. This chain's CDR3 is CSARPTDRKSGYEQYF. The CDR3 nucleotides read TGCAGTGCTAGACCTACCGACAGGAAATCGGGCTACGAGCAGTACTTC.

This clonotype has only one observation. The chain is built from TRBV28 and TRBJ1-2; TRBD1 might be the D (6 bases). V lost 5 bases to trimming and J lost 7 bases, with 14 bases between them. The germline V gene has CDR1 MDHEN and CDR2 SYDVKM. The CDR3 spans 13 residues. The DNA for the CDR3 is TGTGCCAGCAGTCCAAACCTACAGGGTGGCTACACCTTC. Translated, it gives CASSPNLQGGYTF.

This clonotype was counted a few times. The chain recombines TRBV14 with TRBJ2-1; 8 nucleotides agree with TRBD2. V gave up 6 bases and J gave up 4 bases; unmatched junction bases: 2. Germline CDR1 reads SGHDN; CDR2 reads FVKESK. The CDR3 has 13 residues. The CDR3 loop is CASSSGIYNEQFF. For the CDR3, the DNA is TGTGCCAGCAGTAGCGGGATATACAATGAGCAGTTCTTC.

In its sample, this clonotype was seen a few times. This chain joins TRBV20-1 and TRBJ2-3, with a weak D call TRBD1 (6 bases). CDR3 size: 14 residues. Germline CDR1 reads DFQATT; CDR2 reads SNEGSKA (reference sequence). V was cut by 1 base and J by 6 bases, with 14 bases left in between. Written as DNA, the CDR3 is TGCAGTGCTAGAGTTAACAGGGCTGGGGATACGCAGTATTTT. As protein: CSARVNRAGDTQYF.

With respect to this clonotype: A much larger clone lies one base from this, so it may be a read error. CDR3 DNA sequence: TGTGCCAGCAGTTACGGGAGTAGTCCGAGCAATCTGCCCCAGCATTTT. Translated, it gives CASSYGSSPSNLPQHF. V usage is TRBV6-2 or TRBV6-3 and J usage is TRBJ1-5, with D unclear. This CDR3 contains 16 residues. CDR1 is MNHEY and CDR2 is SVGEGT in the germline V gene.

There are many counts of this clonotype. The chain has TRBV20-1 and TRBJ2-1; 10 nucleotides agree with TRBD2. V was clipped by 1 base and J by 7 bases; unmatched bases: 4. CDR3 size: 14 residues. CDR1 and CDR2 from the germline V gene are DFQATT and SNEGSKA (reference sequence). CDR3 bases: TGCAGTGCTAGAGTTAGCGGGAGGCTTAATGAGCAGTTCTTC. Protein: CSARVSGRLNEQFF.

The table lists this clonotype with a few counts. V is TRBV14 and J is TRBJ2-7, with 8 bases aligning to TRBD1. The CDR3 extends over 16 amino acids. V was clipped by 2 bases and J by 2 bases; unmatched bases: 8. Germline CDR1 is SGHDN and CDR2 is FVKESK. CDR3 loop: CASSQTGQGATYEQYF. CDR3 DNA: TGTGCCAGCAGCCAAACCGGACAGGGCGCTACCTACGAGCAGTACTTC.

This sequence joins TRBV7-9 and TRBJ2-2; TRBD1 matches at 9 bases. The V gene's germline CDR1 is SEHNR and CDR2 FQNEAQ (reference sequence). Unmatched junction bases numbered 8, after V lost 5 bases and J lost 4 bases. This CDR3 comprises 16 residues. CDR3 DNA: TGTGCCAGCAGCAATGCCGGGACAGGGTCCACCGGGGAGCTGTTTTTT. Its protein product is CASSNAGTGSTGELFF. Variable domain in full (rest from reference TRBV7-9 and TRBJ2-2): DTGVSQNPRHKITKRGQNVTFRCDPISEHNRLYWYRQTLGQGPEFLTYFQNEAQLEKSRLLSDRFSAERPKGSFSTLEIQRTEQGDSAMYLCASSNAGTGSTGELFFGEGSRLTVL.

The chain uses TRBV7-9 and TRBJ2-1, with D possibly TRBD2 on 7 matching bases. Trimming pared 11 bases from V and 9 bases from J, leaving 29 bases between. Germline loops: CDR1 SEHNR, CDR2 FQNEAQ (reference sequence). The CDR3 length is 16 residues. This CDR3 is CAQQEMVGRGSSEQFF. CDR3 nucleotide sequence: TGTGCCCAGCAAGAGATGGTGGGGAGGGGGTCTAGTGAGCAGTTCTTC.